This T cell receptor (beta chain) came from a study of blood T cell repertoires in COVID-19. Across the study: In each case, the material was cDNA or gDNA derived from T cells, B-cell-depleted T cells, or PBMCs.

Clones were read by immunoSEQ multiplex PCR, and TCRdb kept only the in-frame ones, dropping some. The data contain over 60,000 clones, 70% to 80% of them seen just once; the ten biggest clones take up about 50%. The sequence was obtained from a woman older than 75 with acute or convalescent COVID-19. The source material was peripheral blood.

CDR3: CASSPTPSTQETQYF. The CDR3, as DNA: TGTGCCAGCAGCCCCACACCTAGTACGCAAGAGACCCAGTACTTC. V gene TRBV7-3 combines with J gene TRBJ2-5, with D unresolved. The CDR3 has 15 residues. Trimming cost V 5 bases and J 2 bases, with 15 bases left between them. CDR1 is SGHTA and CDR2 is FQGTGA in the germline V gene.